A selection of T cell receptor beta chains follows, all from one sample in a study of OX40 agonist ivuxolimab in advanced cancers. TCRdb's table, derived via immunoSEQ multiplex PCR, lists solely in-frame clones and lacks some. The repertoire includes around 70,000 clones, 92% of them detected once, and 6% to 8.5% sits in the top ten. The sequencing here drew on CD4+ or CD8+ T cells sorted from blood, taken in a trial of the OX40 agonist ivuxolimab. The source of these receptors is an adult with an advanced solid tumor such as melanoma, head and neck, liver or kidney cancer. Each CDR3 is given with its conserved first and last residue. The order of the fields is D gene, V gene, clone size, J gene, CDR3 DNA, CDR3 protein. A D gene is named only where the DNA matches it firmly. Not every row has a clone size; where given, it reads once, few, many or a size class.

>-|TRBV4-2|-|TRBJ2-7
TGTGCCAGCAGCCAAACCGTGGGACAAGCCTACGAGCAGTACTTC
CASSQTVGQAYEQYF
>-|TRBV6-1|-|TRBJ1-1
TGTGCCAGCAGTGAATTCATGGCCCCCGGGACTGAAGCTTTCTTT
CASSEFMAPGTEAFF
>-|TRBV6-6|-|TRBJ2-1
TGTGCCAGCAGTTACACGCTTTACAATGAGCAGTTCTTC
CASSYTLYNEQFF
>-|TRBV27|-|TRBJ1-3
TGTGCCAGCAGTTCCGTGGCCGGGGGCTCTGGAAACACCATATATTTT
CASSSVAGGSGNTIYF
>TRBD1|TRBV13|-|TRBJ1-1
TGTGCCAGCAGCTCCCGTTTTAGGGGGCGTGGAGCTGAAGCTTTCTTT
CASSSRFRGRGAEAFF
>-|TRBV14|-|TRBJ2-7
TGTGCCAGCAGCCAATTTGAGCAGGCCTACGAGCAGTACTTC
CASSQFEQAYEQYF
>-|TRBV27|-|TRBJ1-4
TGTGCCAGCAGTTTAACTCCCGCGGGGGGGCGAGGGGAAAAACTGTTTTTT
CASSLTPAGGRGEKLFF
>-|TRBV11-2|-|TRBJ2-1
TGTGCCAGCAGCTCTGTGAGCTCCTACAATGAGCAGTTCTTC
CASSSVSSYNEQFF
>-|TRBV5-4|-|TRBJ2-2
TGTGCCAGCAGTAGGGACCACTGGGGGAGCACCGGGGAGCTGTTTTTT
CASSRDHWGSTGELFF
>-|TRBV9|-|TRBJ2-1
TGTGCCAGCAGCAAACGACAGACAGAGCAGTTCTTC
CASSKRQTEQFF
>TRBD1|TRBV2|-|TRBJ1-2
TGTGCCAGCAGTTCCGGGACAGGGATGTCCCGCGGCTACACCTTC
CASSSGTGMSRGYTF
>-|TRBV5-1|once|TRBJ2-7
TGCGCCAGCAGTTTTAGAGGGGGGGACTACGAGCAGTACTTC
CASSFRGGDYEQYF
>-|TRBV27|-|TRBJ2-3
TGTGCCAGCAGTTTATTTTCAGGGAACGCAGATACGCAGTATTTT
CASSLFSGNADTQYF
>-|TRBV9|once|TRBJ2-2
TGTGCCAGCAGCCCGGGCCGAGCCTCGGGGACCGGGGAGCTGTTTTTT
CASSPGRASGTGELFF
>TRBD2|TRBV6-5|-|TRBJ2-1
TGTGCCAGCAGCTGGACTAGCGGGGGGGCACATGAGCAGTTCTTC
CASSWTSGGAHEQFF
>-|TRBV7-4|-|TRBJ2-1
TGTGCCAGCAGCTTAGTTGGGAATGAGCAGTTCTTC
CASSLVGNEQFF
>-|TRBV10-2|-|TRBJ2-1
TGCGCCAGCAGGGGGGGAGGCCCAGGGGGAGGTGCCTACAATGAGCAGTTCTTC
CASRGGGPGGGAYNEQFF
>TRBD1|TRBV7-6|medium-sized|TRBJ2-7
TGTGCCAGCAGCCCGGTGACAGGGGCGGTCTACGAGCAGTACTTC
CASSPVTGAVYEQYF
>-|TRBV11-2|-|TRBJ2-7
TGTGCCAGCAGCTTAGAGGTGGGGGGCCTCTACGAGCAGTACTTC
CASSLEVGGLYEQYF
>TRBD1|TRBV2|-|TRBJ2-7
TGTGCCAGCAGTGGGGACAGGGGAGACGAGCAGTACTTC
CASSGDRGDEQYF
>TRBD1|TRBV5-5|-|TRBJ1-5
TGTGCCAGCAGCTTGGAGGACAGGGGGTTCAATCAGCCCCAGCATTTT
CASSLEDRGFNQPQHF
>-|TRBV9|-|TRBJ2-2
TGTGCCAGCAGCGTAAGGAGGGAGTCGAACACCGGGGAGCTGTTTTTT
CASSVRRESNTGELFF
>-|TRBV11-2|-|TRBJ1-1
TGTGCCAGCAGCCTCGGTAACCAGGTTGAAGCTTTCTTT
CASSLGNQVEAFF
>TRBD2|TRBV27|few|TRBJ2-3
TGTGCCAGCAGTTTAATCCCTAGCGGGGGCACAGATACGCAGTATTTT
CASSLIPSGGTDTQYF
>-|TRBV29-1|-|TRBJ1-4
TGCAGCGTTGAACCGGCGGAATTCGATGAAAAACTGTTTTTT
CSVEPAEFDEKLFF
>-|TRBV2|-|TRBJ2-3
TGTGCCAGCAGGAAGGGGCTCACAGATACGCAGTATTTT
CASRKGLTDTQYF
>TRBD1|TRBV7-2|-|TRBJ2-5
TGTGCCAGCAGCCATGGGACAGACCTCCAAGAGACCCAGTACTTC
CASSHGTDLQETQYF
>TRBD2|TRBV7-2|-|TRBJ2-3
TGTGCCAGCAGCCCATCACTAGCGGGGGGGCCTTCCTCAGATACGCAGTATTTT
CASSPSLAGGPSSDTQYF
>-|TRBV4-1|-|TRBJ2-7
TGCGCCAGCAGCCAAGACTCCGCGAGCTCCTACGAGCAGTACTTC
CASSQDSASSYEQYF
>-|TRBV6-5|once|TRBJ2-1
TGTGCCAGCAGTTACAACAGGGGGGGTACCTACAATGAGCAGTTCTTC
CASSYNRGGTYNEQFF
>-|TRBV5-6|-|TRBJ1-5
TGTGCCAGCAGCTTGGCAGGGGTTAACAATCAGCCCCAGCATTTT
CASSLAGVNNQPQHF
>-|TRBV6-6|-|TRBJ2-7
TGTGCCAGCAGTTACAATCTCGGACTCCCCACCGAGCAGTACTTC
CASSYNLGLPTEQYF